A single sample gave rise to the 17 T cell receptor beta chains below, sequenced in a study of T cell changes during pregnancy in multiple sclerosis. Sequencing was performed with immunoSEQ multiplex PCR; in TCRdb, only in-frame clones are kept and a portion is missing. The table has approximately 48,000 clones, more than 85% seen once; the top ten hold about 0.4%. The starting material was CD4+ T cells from peripheral blood mononuclear cells, obtained after pregnancy. Receptors were obtained from a female donor with multiple sclerosis, enrolled in a pregnancy study.

The chain couples TRBV30 to TRBJ2-1; TRBD2 matches 14 bases. The V and J ends lost 3 bases and 4 bases, in that order; junction bases with no gene match: 5. CDR3 length: 16 amino acids. Germline CDR1 GTSNPN, CDR2 SVGIG (reference sequence). The CDR3 reads CAWRGTSGRDYNEQFF. The CDR3 coding sequence is TGTGCCTGGAGGGGGACTAGCGGGAGAGATTACAATGAGCAGTTCTTC.

This chain links TRBV4-1 with TRBJ2-3; D uncertain. Trimming took off 0 bases at V and 10 bases at J, with 8 bases between the two ends. The CDR3 is 12 residues long. Germline V CDR1 and CDR2: MGHRA, YSYEKL. The CDR3, as DNA: TGCGCCAGCAGCCAAGACGGTATAGCGCAGTATTTT. Protein sequence: CASSQDGIAQYF.

The chain is built from TRBV19 and TRBJ1-1; 8 positions agree with TRBD1. CDR3 length equals 15 residues. The V gene end was trimmed by 1 base and the J gene end by 1 base; junction bases not matched to a gene: 2. Germline assignment: CDR1 LNHDA and CDR2 SQIVND (reference sequence). The CDR3 spells CASSIVGTGNTEAFF. DNA of the CDR3: TGTGCCAGTAGTATAGTTGGGACAGGGAACACTGAAGCTTTCTTT.

This clone occurred a few times. This chain joins TRBV27 and TRBJ1-2; the D is unclear. CDR1 and CDR2 (germline): MNHEY, SMNVEV (reference sequence). V dropped 8 bases and J dropped 9 bases, with 16 bases sitting between them. The CDR3 runs 12 residues. The CDR3, as DNA: TGTGCCAGCGGAGTTTCATTCGAAAGCTACACCTTC. This gives the protein CASGVSFESYTF.

This clone was found a few times. The chain is built from TRBV5-1 and TRBJ2-3; possibly TRBD2 for D (5 bases). There are 20 residues in the CDR3. CDR1 is SGHRS and CDR2 is YFSETQ in the germline V gene. V was pared by 0 bases and J by 1 base, with 24 bases between. As DNA, the CDR3 is TGCGCCAGCAGCTTGGAGCTAGGAGGACTCACAGCCTACGGCACAGATACGCAGTATTTT. Protein sequence: CASSLELGGLTAYGTDTQYF.

This clone showed up just a few times. J is TRBJ1-1 and V is TRBV27, with a weak D call TRBD1 (5 bases). The CDR3 sequence is 14 residues long. Germline lookup yields CDR1 MNHEY and CDR2 SMNVEV (reference sequence). The V end was cut by 6 bases, the J end by 0 bases, with 11 bases between. CDR3 residues: CASRGTGMNTEAFF. The CDR3 DNA reads TGTGCCAGCAGAGGGACTGGCATGAACACTGAAGCTTTCTTT.

This clone was counted only a few times. This chain uses TRBV6-5 with TRBJ2-4; maybe TRBD2 (5 bases). CDR1 MNHEY and CDR2 SVGAGI come from the germline V gene. This CDR3 is built from 12 residues. Trimming shortened V by 7 bases and J by 6 bases, and 10 bases separated the two germline ends. As DNA, the CDR3 is TGTGCCAGCACCAACCGGGGAAACATTCAGTACTTC. Amino acids: CASTNRGNIQYF.

This clone is a singleton in its sample. V and J are TRBV30 and TRBJ2-3; 8 bases are a match to TRBD2. The V gene end was trimmed by 5 bases and the J gene end by 6 bases; junction bases not matched to a gene: 10. From germline, CDR1 is GTSNPN and CDR2 SVGIG (reference sequence). This CDR3 region has 14 residues. CDR3 bases: TGTGCCTGGGGCTTAGCGGGGCGGGAGGATACGCAGTATTTT. It translates to CAWGLAGREDTQYF. The full variable domain, in which reference TRBV30 and TRBJ2-3 provide the parts outside the CDR3, is SQTIHQWPATLVQPVGSPLSLECTVEGTSNPNLYWYRQAAGRGLQLLFYSVGIGQISSEVPQNLSASRPQDRQFILSSKKLLLSDSGFYLCAWGLAGREDTQYFGPGTRLTVL.

V usage is TRBV5-4 and J usage is TRBJ1-3; D unresolved. This CDR3 comprises 13 residues. Germline V gives CDR1 SGHNT, CDR2 YYREEE (reference sequence). The V gene lost 2 bases and the J gene lost 2 bases, with 5 bases spanning the gap. As DNA, the CDR3 is TGTGCCAGCAGCTTAAACACTGGAAACACCATATATTTT. It codes for CASSLNTGNTIYF.

V is TRBV7-2 and J is TRBJ2-7, with D tentatively TRBD2 (5 bases). This CDR3 has 14 residues. V dropped 1 base and J dropped 3 bases, with 10 bases sitting between them. The germline CDR1 and CDR2 sequences are SGHTA and FQGNSA. The CDR3 region has the DNA TGTGCCAGCAGCTTAGAACTAGTTGTCTACGAGCAGTACTTC. It translates to CASSLELVVYEQYF.

The chain employs TRBV7-2 and TRBJ1-1; D might be TRBD1 (6 bases). Germline loops: CDR1 SGHTA, CDR2 FQGNSA. The CDR3 loop spans 13 amino acids. The V end was cut by 5 bases, the J end by 3 bases, with 10 bases between. CDR3 in amino acids: CASSATGHTEAFF. The CDR3 region has the DNA TGTGCCAGCAGCGCGACAGGCCACACTGAAGCTTTCTTT.

The J gene is TRBJ2-7, the V gene TRBV5-1; D is perhaps TRBD1 (7 bases). The CDR3 spans 15 residues. Germline V gene data show CDR1 as SGHRS and CDR2 as YFSETQ. With 3 bases removed from V and 5 bases from J, the gap between germline ends came to 18 bases. The CDR3 loop is CASSWRDRTPNEQYF. The CDR3 coding sequence is TGCGCCAGCAGCTGGCGGGACAGAACCCCTAACGAGCAGTACTTC.

The J gene is TRBJ1-5, the V gene TRBV19; D perhaps matches TRBD1 (5 bases). V was trimmed by 7 bases and J by 0 bases, leaving 16 bases between them. The CDR3 totals 16 residues. The germline V gene encodes CDR1 LNHDA and CDR2 SQIVND (reference sequence). CDR3: CASTIKTDHSNQPQHF. CDR3 coding DNA: TGTGCCAGTACTATCAAGACAGATCATAGCAATCAGCCCCAGCATTTT.

This clone turned up a few times. This rearrangement joins TRBV2 to TRBJ2-2, with D perhaps matching TRBD2 (6 bases). CDR1 SNHLY and CDR2 FYNNEI come from the germline V gene. The CDR3 runs 12 residues. The V end was cut by 10 bases, the J end by 5 bases, with 11 bases between. The CDR3, as DNA: TGTGCCACCGGGAGCGTGACCGGGGAGCTGTTTTTT. Translation: CATGSVTGELFF.

The table lists this clone with a few counts. The chain links TRBV7-8 to TRBJ1-1, with 10 bases identical to TRBD1. The CDR3 sequence is 18 residues long. The junction had 8 bases not matched to a gene; V was cut back by 1 base and J by 0 bases. Germline V gene lookup returns CDR1 SGHVS and CDR2 FQNEAQ. The CDR3 nucleotides are TGTGCCAGCAGCTTAGGAGTGGGGACAGGGGTCATGAACACTGAAGCTTTCTTT. This codes for CASSLGVGTGVMNTEAFF.

This clone appeared once. The V call is TRBV18, the J call TRBJ2-1; 9 nucleotides align to TRBD1. Trimming took 3 bases from V and 7 from J; bases not matched to a gene: 4. CDR1 and CDR2 (germline): KGHSH, LQKENI. This CDR3 comprises 14 residues. CDR3 sequence: CASSPSTGGNEQFF. The DNA of the CDR3 is TGTGCCAGCTCACCTTCGACAGGGGGGAATGAGCAGTTCTTC.

The genes are TRBV5-1 and TRBJ2-6; D is uncertain. The CDR3 is 17 residues long. Germline loops: CDR1 SGHRS, CDR2 YFSETQ. Trimming left V 4 bases short and J 0 bases short, with 14 bases between. The CDR3 DNA reads TGCGCCAGCAGCCCCTCCTCGATGAGCTCTGGGGCCAACGTCCTGACTTTC. Amino acid sequence: CASSPSSMSSGANVLTF.